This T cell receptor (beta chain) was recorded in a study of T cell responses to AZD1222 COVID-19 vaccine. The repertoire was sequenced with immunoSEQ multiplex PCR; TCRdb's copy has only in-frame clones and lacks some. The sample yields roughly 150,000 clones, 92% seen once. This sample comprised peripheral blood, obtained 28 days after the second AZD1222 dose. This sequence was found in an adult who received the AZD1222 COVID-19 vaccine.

The CDR3 bases are TGCGCCAGCAGCGTACAGGGGGCGATTGAAGCTTTCTTT. It yields the protein CASSVQGAIEAFF. The chain links TRBV5-1 to TRBJ1-1; 9 bases are shared with TRBD1. V trimming: 4 bases; J trimming: 7 bases; junction bases outside the gene matches: 5. Germline CDR1 is SGHRS and CDR2 is YFSETQ. There are 13 residues in the CDR3.